These T cell receptor beta chains were read from a single sample in a study of blood T cell repertoires in COVID-19. The repertoire was sequenced with immunoSEQ multiplex PCR; TCRdb's copy has only in-frame clones and lacks some. The sample shows 66,000 or so clones, about four fifths of them seen only once. The source material was peripheral blood. All receptors derive from a human donor in a cohort sampled during active COVID-19. The CDR3 runs from the conserved cysteine through the conserved F or W. The D gene is left open where the match is weak. Not every row has a clone size; where given, it reads once, few, many or a size class.

d_gene | j_gene | v_gene | abundance | CDR3nt | CDR3aa
. | TRBJ2-2 | TRBV4-3 | . | TGCGCCAGCAGCCAAGAAGAACAGGATCCCACCGGGGAGCTGTTTTTT | CASSQEEQDPTGELFF
. | TRBJ1-2 | TRBV6-2/TRBV6-3 | . | TGTGCCAGCAGCCCACAGTATGGCTACACCTTC | CASSPQYGYTF
. | TRBJ2-7 | TRBV10-2 | . | TGCGCCAGCAGCGGTGGGGCAGGGGAATACGAGCAGTACTTC | CASSGGAGEYEQYF
TRBD1 | TRBJ1-2 | TRBV6-2/TRBV6-3 | . | TGTGCCAGCAGTCCAGACAGGGGCCGTGGCTACACCTTC | CASSPDRGRGYTF
TRBD1 | TRBJ1-1 | TRBV7-2 | few | TGTGCCAGCAGCCCTTACAGGGGGAACACTGAAGCTTTCTTT | CASSPYRGNTEAFF
TRBD1 | TRBJ2-1 | TRBV24-1 | . | TGTGCCACCAGTGATTTCGGGGACAGGGGTCGCAATGAGCAGTTCTTC | CATSDFGDRGRNEQFF
TRBD1 | TRBJ2-1 | TRBV7-3 | . | TGTGCCAGCAGCTTTACGGGACAGGGGTACAATGAGCAGTTCTTC | CASSFTGQGYNEQFF
. | TRBJ2-4 | TRBV5-1 | . | TGCGCCAGCAGCTACACAGGGGCCCGGGAGAACATTCAGTACTTC | CASSYTGARENIQYF
. | TRBJ2-7 | TRBV7-2 | . | TGTGCCAGCAGCTTAGGTCTAGGAGAATGTACCTTC | CASSLGLGECTF
. | TRBJ2-7 | TRBV5-4 | . | TGTGCCAGCAGCCCGCCAGGAACGAAGAGTCACGAGCAGTACTTC | CASSPPGTKSHEQYF
TRBD1 | TRBJ1-5 | TRBV19 | . | TGTGCCAGTAGTATCACGGGACAGGGAAATCAGCCCCAGCATTTT | CASSITGQGNQPQHF
TRBD2 | TRBJ2-7 | TRBV10-1 | once | TGCGCCAGCAGCCCAACCGGGACTAGCGGGTCCTACGAGCAGTACTTC | CASSPTGTSGSYEQYF
. | TRBJ2-6 | TRBV21-1 | . | TGTGCCGGAGGACGGGGGGCGGGGGCCAACGTCCTGACTTTC | CAGGRGAGANVLTF